The TCR beta chain described here comes from a study of shared clonotypes between healthy human individuals. This CDR3 contains 15 residues. Germline CDR1 is KGHSH and CDR2 is LQKENI. V gave up 3 bases and J gave up 0 bases, with 11 bases separating them. Sequenced by immunoSEQ multiplex PCR; TCRdb stores in-frame clones only, minus some. The sample records hundreds of thousands of clones, approximately 79% being singletons. The sample consisted of memory CD4+ T cells sorted from blood. Subset reported: CD45RA-negative fraction. This receptor was obtained from a man aged 30-40 years in good health. The chain is built from TRBV18 and TRBJ1-1; possible D gene TRBD1, 5 bases. CDR3 region: CASSPGGGLNTEAFF. In nucleotides, the CDR3 is TGTGCCAGCTCACCCGGCGGGGGACTGAACACTGAAGCTTTCTTT.